The next 24 T cell receptor beta chains were all read from a single sample in a study of siplizumab effects on memory and regulatory T cells (dated by TCRdb to about 2019). Receptors were amplified or captured by the immunoSEQ multiplex PCR assay. Held by TCRdb, this immuneACCESS table contains in-frame sequences only and omits some clones. Under half of the omission traces to an unresolved V gene where checked; the cause of the rest is unknown. The table for this sample lists approximately 75,000 clones; about 92% of them were counted only once. Over 4% of the sample is in the top ten clones. The sample was CD8+ T cells sorted from blood. All receptors derive from a human donor in good health.

This chain uses TRBV13 with TRBJ2-7; 11 positions match TRBD2. The CDR3 spans 16 residues. The trim removed 0 bases at V and 4 bases at J, leaving 5 bases unmatched. The germline V gene encodes CDR1 PRHDT and CDR2 FYEKMQ (reference sequence). Here the CDR3 DNA reads TGTGCCAGCAGCTTAGGTAGCGGGGGGGCAAATTACGAGCAGTACTTC. Its protein product is CASSLGSGGANYEQYF.

This clone appeared a few times. This chain uses TRBV10-1 with TRBJ1-6; D possibly corresponds to TRBD1 (6 bases). The CDR3 consists of 11 residues. Per the germline V gene, CDR1 is WNHNN and CDR2 is SYGVQD (reference sequence). CDR3: CTRGGCGPLHF. The DNA of the CDR3 is TGCACGAGAGGGGGATGCGGACCCCTCCACTTT.

The CDR3 coding sequence is TGTGCCAGTAGCACCGGGACAGACTACGAGCAGTACTTC. It specifies CASSTGTDYEQYF. This chain joins TRBV19 and TRBJ2-7, with 7 nucleotides matching TRBD1. Germline CDR1 reads LNHDA; CDR2 reads SQIVND (reference sequence). The CDR3 has 13 residues. Losses at the gene ends were 6 bases for V and 3 bases for J; bases not matched to a gene: 5.

J is TRBJ1-1 and V is TRBV5-6; D unclear. Germline-derived CDR1 and CDR2 are SGHDT and YYEEEE. V lost 1 base and J 7 bases, leaving 11 bases between the germline ends. This CDR3 has 13 residues. Written as DNA, the CDR3 is TGTGCCAGCAGCTTGATTTATGACTTTGAAGCTTTCTTT. Translated: CASSLIYDFEAFF.

This rearrangement joins TRBV6-5 to TRBJ1-5; D not certain. Germline V gives CDR1 MNHEY, CDR2 SVGAGI. V lost 6 bases and J lost 4, with 10 bases in between. CDR3 size: 13 residues. The CDR3: CASRSNENQPQHF. CDR3 DNA sequence: TGTGCCAGCAGGTCAAATGAGAATCAGCCCCAGCATTTT.

This chain connects TRBV27 to TRBJ2-7, with a tentative D call TRBD2 (6 bases). CDR3 length: 15 residues. Deletions cut 2 bases from V and 4 bases from J, with 15 bases between. CDR1 is MNHEY, CDR2 SMNVEV, per germline (reference sequence). The CDR3 DNA sequence: TGTGCCAGCAGTTTAAGCCGGGACGGACTATACGAGCAGTACTTC. Protein product: CASSLSRDGLYEQYF.

The chain joins TRBV13 to TRBJ2-3, with TRBD1 matching 7 bases. Germline V gives CDR1 PRHDT, CDR2 FYEKMQ (reference sequence). CDR3 length: 14 amino acids. V shed 3 bases and J 6 bases; nucleotides not matched to a gene: 6. The CDR3 sequence is CASSFEDRPDTQYF. CDR3 nucleotides: TGTGCCAGCAGCTTCGAGGACAGGCCCGATACGCAGTATTTT.

This clone appeared a single time. This rearrangement joins TRBV25-1 to TRBJ2-5; D may be TRBD2 (5 bases). There are 11 residues in the CDR3. The ends were cut back, 8 bases at V and 5 bases at J, with 9 bases in the middle. Germline V gene sequence: CDR1 MGHDK, CDR2 SYGVNS. The CDR3 DNA follows: TGTGCCAGCCCCCCGGGGGAGACCCAGTACTTC. This gives the protein CASPPGETQYF. The full variable domain, its missing parts supplied by reference TRBV25-1 and TRBJ2-5, is EADIYQTPRYLVIGTGKKITLECSQTMGHDKMYWYQQDPGMELHLIHYSYGVNSTEKGDLSSESTVSRIRTEHFPLTLESARPSHTSQYLCASPPGETQYFGPGTRLLVL.

Only one count was recorded for this clone. The chain has TRBV19 and TRBJ1-2; tentatively, D is TRBD1 (6 bases). V lost 9 bases, J lost 3 bases, and 11 bases lay in between. Germline CDR1 LNHDA, CDR2 SQIVND (reference sequence). This CDR3 has 12 residues. The DNA of the CDR3 is TGTGCCAGCTCCGCAGGGGACTATGGCTACACCTTC. This translates into CASSAGDYGYTF.

The V call is TRBV7-9, the J call TRBJ2-7; D may match TRBD1 or TRBD2 (5 bases each). Between the trimmed V and J ends, which lost 6 bases and 6 bases, there was a span of 24 bases. The CDR3 length is 16 residues. Germline CDR1 reads SEHNR; CDR2 reads FQNEAQ (reference sequence). CDR3 sequence reads: CASRTDSQGRSSEQYF. In nucleotides, the CDR3 is TGTGCCAGCAGGACAGACTCCCAAGGGAGATCTAGCGAGCAGTACTTC.

The V call is TRBV19, the J call TRBJ2-1; no clear D. Germline CDR1 and CDR2: LNHDA and SQIVND (reference sequence). CDR3 size: 12 residues. Trimming pared 1 base from V and 9 bases from J, leaving 7 bases between. The CDR3 DNA reads TGTGCCAGTAGTATAGGGGTCCGTGAGCAGTTCTTC. This translates into CASSIGVREQFF.

The V call is TRBV6-1, the J call TRBJ2-7, with a tentative D call TRBD2 (6 bases). The CDR3 has 15 residues. Trimming cost V 5 bases and J 7 bases, with 21 bases left between them. Germline loops: CDR1 MNHNS, CDR2 SASEGT. CDR3 DNA: TGTGCCAGCAGTCCCTCTCCCGGAGGGGTCTCGGAGCAGTACTTC. Protein product: CASSPSPGGVSEQYF.

The chain recombines TRBV2 with TRBJ2-3; tentatively, D is TRBD1 or TRBD2 (6 bases each). The V end lost 9 bases, the J end lost 0 bases, and 10 bases lay between the germline ends. This CDR3 is built from 13 residues. From germline, CDR1 is SNHLY and CDR2 FYNNEI. The CDR3 here is CASRGPSTDTQYF. The CDR3 coding sequence is TGTGCCAGTCGGGGGCCCAGCACAGATACGCAGTATTTT.

J is TRBJ2-1 and V is TRBV9; 11 bases match TRBD2. CDR3 length: 15 residues. Trimming cost V 4 bases and J 9 bases; bases outside gene matches: 9. The germline gives CDR1 SGDLS, CDR2 YYNGEE. The CDR3, as DNA: TGTGCCAGCAGCTTTAGCGGGGGGGCAGTAGGTGAGCAGTTCTTC. This translates into CASSFSGGAVGEQFF.

The chain carries TRBV29-1 and TRBJ2-7; D not certain. The CDR3 sequence is 15 residues long. In germline, CDR1 is SQVTM, CDR2 ANQGSEA. Trimming removed 7 bases at V and 0 bases at J, with 19 bases between. This chain's CDR3 is CSGHPITESSYEQYF. As DNA, the CDR3 is TGCAGCGGCCACCCTATCACGGAAAGCTCCTACGAGCAGTACTTC.

V is TRBV9 and J is TRBJ2-7; D gene ambiguous. Germline V gene sequence: CDR1 SGDLS, CDR2 YYNGEE. V was clipped by 1 base and J by 0 bases, with 5 bases between them. The CDR3 is 13 amino acids. The CDR3 sequence is CASSVSPSYEQYF. The CDR3 DNA reads TGTGCCAGCAGCGTATCTCCCTCCTACGAGCAGTACTTC. Full variable domain (rest looked up from reference TRBV9 and TRBJ2-7): DSGVTQTPKHLITATGQRVTLRCSPRSGDLSVYWYQQSLDQGLQFLIQYYNGEERAKGNILERFSAQQFPDLHSELNLSSLELGDSALYFCASSVSPSYEQYFGPGTRLTVT.

This rearrangement joins TRBV4-1 to TRBJ1-2, with D possibly matching TRBD1 (5 bases). The CDR3 consists of 15 residues. V was trimmed by 5 bases and J by 4 bases, leaving 17 bases between them. Germline V CDR1 and CDR2: MGHRA, YSYEKL. Here the CDR3 reads CASSSEGLPGYGYTF. DNA for the CDR3: TGCGCCAGCAGCTCGGAGGGACTCCCTGGCTATGGCTACACCTTC.

V and J are TRBV5-1 and TRBJ1-6, with a tentative D call TRBD1 (6 bases). Trimming left V 1 base short and J 0 bases short, with 14 bases between. This CDR3 contains 18 residues. Germline CDR1 is SGHRS and CDR2 is YFSETQ. The CDR3 sequence is CASSLSGQKSSYNSPLHF. The CDR3 bases are TGCGCCAGCAGCTTGAGTGGACAGAAGAGCTCCTATAATTCACCCCTCCACTTT.

The gene calls are TRBV7-9 and TRBJ2-1, with a weak D call TRBD1 (6 bases). This CDR3 contains 15 residues. Germline V gene lookup returns CDR1 SEHNR and CDR2 FQNEAQ (reference sequence). V was cut by 4 bases and J by 3 bases, with 13 bases left in between. CDR3 loop: CASSSRTGFYNEQFF. Written as DNA, the CDR3 is TGTGCCAGCAGCTCAAGAACAGGGTTCTACAATGAGCAGTTCTTC.

DNA of the CDR3: TGTGCCAGCAGCTTAGATGGAGCAGGAGCCCTGATTGAGCAGTACTTC. Protein: CASSLDGAGALIEQYF. The rearrangement links TRBV7-8 to TRBJ2-7; D gene unclear. Germline CDR1 and CDR2: SGHVS and FQNEAQ. The CDR3 consists of 16 residues. V lost 1 base and J 7 bases, leaving 20 bases between the germline ends.

The chain uses TRBV2 and TRBJ2-5; 9 nucleotides line up with TRBD2. After removal of 6 bases from V and 1 base from J, the junction contained 6 bases not matched to a gene. The CDR3 extends over 15 amino acids. Per the germline V gene, CDR1 is SNHLY and CDR2 is FYNNEI. CDR3 bases: TGTGCCAGCAGCCCCCCAGCGGGGGGCCAAGAGACCCAGTACTTC. Amino acids: CASSPPAGGQETQYF.

The V call is TRBV6-1, the J call TRBJ2-5; D is ambiguous. Trimming removed 1 base at V and 4 bases at J, with 10 bases between. Germline CDR1 is MNHNS and CDR2 is SASEGT. The CDR3 runs 14 residues. CDR3 nucleotide sequence: TGTGCCAGCAGTGAAGTGGGGTGGGGAGAGACCCAGTACTTC. Protein: CASSEVGWGETQYF.

The rearrangement links TRBV13 to TRBJ1-5; D unclear. V lost 0 bases to trimming and J lost 2 bases, with 8 bases between them. The CDR3 sequence is 15 residues long. Per germline, CDR1 PRHDT and CDR2 FYEKMQ (reference sequence). In nucleotides, the CDR3 is TGTGCCAGCAGCTTAGGACTCGGTGGCAATCAGCCCCAGCATTTT. This sequence encodes CASSLGLGGNQPQHF.

The chain combines TRBV5-1 with TRBJ2-5; D may be TRBD1 (6 bases). The end of the DNA is better explained by TRBJ2-7, so the J call may be wrong. CDR3 length: 13 amino acids. Germline values: CDR1 SGHRS, CDR2 YFSETQ. CDR3 sequence (DNA): TGCGCCAGCAGTTTTACAGGGACCTACGAGCAGTACTTC. Amino acid sequence: CASSFTGTYEQYF.